This T cell receptor (beta chain) appears in the sequencing data of a study of T cell responses to AZD1222 COVID-19 vaccine. Overall study: Researchers grouped second doses given at about 4 or about 12 weeks into one pool. Study-wide findings and caveats: None of the repertoires were sampled until the peak T cell response had passed. Increased Spike-specific TCR breadth and depth were observed after two AZD1222 doses.

V lost 1 base and J 5 bases, leaving 11 bases between the germline ends. Germline V gene lookup returns CDR1 LGHNA and CDR2 YNFKEQ. The CDR3 extends over 14 amino acids. Only in-frame clones appear in the TCRdb table, and some are missing; sequencing was by immunoSEQ multiplex PCR. Counted here are 140,000 to 150,000 clones, approximately 88% occurring once; the ten biggest clones make up about 15%. About this clone: Its cognate antigen is unknown.

V is TRBV4-2 and J is TRBJ1-2; no definite D call. The sequences come from peripheral blood, collected on day 0 of AZD1222 vaccination. This TCR came from an adult in good health. The CDR3 DNA follows: TGTGCCAGCAGCCAAGGGGCGGCGTTTTATGGCTACACCTTC. Translating gives CASSQGAAFYGYTF.